One and the same sample provided the 21 T cell receptor beta chains below, sequenced in a study of CD8 T cells in ankylosing spondylitis. TCRdb reprocessed the 5' RACE reads with MiXCR, giving one entry per CDR3 protein. The table has 150,000 to 200,000 distinct CDR3 sequences, 30% to 40% seen once. The specimen was synovial fluid, either unsorted or a sorted T cell fraction (not recorded which). These receptors were obtained from a male donor with ankylosing spondylitis.

V gene TRBV20-1 combines with J gene TRBJ2-7, with a tentative D call TRBD2 (7 bases). Germline assignment: CDR1 DFQATT and CDR2 SNEGSKA (reference sequence). Deletions cut 0 bases from V and 3 bases from J, with 15 bases between. This CDR3 is built from 15 residues. The CDR3 here is CSARDWGGADYEQYF. CDR3 nucleotides: TGCAGTGCTAGAGATTGGGGGGGGGCCGACTACGAGCAGTACTTC.

The rearrangement uses TRBV18 and TRBJ2-5, with D perhaps given as TRBD1 or TRBD2 (5 bases each). The CDR3 totals 17 residues. Trimming shortened V by 3 bases and J by 4 bases, and 21 bases separated the two germline ends. Germline-derived CDR1 and CDR2 are KGHSH and LQKENI. The CDR3 DNA reads TGTGCCAGCTCACCGAGGCTGGGACGGATCAATATAGAGACCCAGTACTTC. Its translation: CASSPRLGRINIETQYF.

This clonotype was recorded many times. The genes are TRBV29-1 and TRBJ1-1; TRBD1 matches at 9 bases. CDR3 length: 13 residues. V lost 7 bases and J lost 1; bases outside the gene matches: 4. Germline CDR1 is SQVTM and CDR2 is ANQGSEA. The CDR3 here is CSGGQGGNTEAFF. CDR3 DNA sequence: TGCAGCGGGGGACAGGGTGGGAACACTGAAGCTTTCTTT.

The chain links TRBV12-3 or TRBV12-4 to TRBJ1-6; D is uncertain. V lost 1 base, J lost 10 bases, and 11 bases lay in between. The CDR3 loop spans 14 amino acids. For the CDR3, the DNA is TGTGCCAGCAGTTTAGAAGGGCCTGGGTCACCCCTCCACTTT. Translated, it gives CASSLEGPGSPLHF.

The chain recombines TRBV12-3 or TRBV12-4 with TRBJ1-6; D perhaps matches TRBD1 (6 bases). This CDR3 is 12 amino acids long. The V end lost 6 bases, the J end lost 13 bases, and 13 bases lay between the germline ends. In nucleotides, the CDR3 is TGTGCCAGCAGCCCCCAGGGGATGCCCCTCCACTTT. It specifies CASSPQGMPLHF.

At least ten counts were recorded for this clonotype. The chain carries TRBV20-1 and TRBJ1-3; no clear D gene. The CDR3 loop spans 13 amino acids. From germline, CDR1 is DFQATT and CDR2 SNEGSKA (reference sequence). Deletions cut 6 bases from V and 0 bases from J, with 9 bases between. The CDR3 loop is CSAVPASGNTIYF. The CDR3 nucleotides read TGCAGTGCGGTTCCGGCCTCTGGAAACACCATATATTTT.

This chain joins TRBV28 and TRBJ2-7, with a weak D call TRBD1 (7 bases). Trimming shortened V by 4 bases and J by 0 bases, and 13 bases separated the two germline ends. The CDR3 loop spans 15 amino acids. Per germline, CDR1 MDHEN and CDR2 SYDVKM. The CDR3 spells CASSSPGGYSYEQYF. CDR3 coding DNA: TGTGCCAGCAGTTCCCCAGGGGGGTACTCCTACGAGCAGTACTTC.

The rearrangement links TRBV27 to TRBJ2-3; D not resolved. The V end lost 6 bases, the J end lost 3 bases, and 16 bases lay between the germline ends. The germline V gene has CDR1 MNHEY and CDR2 SMNVEV (reference sequence). The CDR3 totals 15 residues. The CDR3 loop is CASSHYLGPTDTQYF. In DNA, the CDR3 is TGTGCCAGCAGCCACTACCTGGGCCCTACAGATACGCAGTATTTT.

In its sample, this clonotype was seen a few times. The chain has TRBV6-1 and TRBJ2-7; 7 bases are shared with TRBD1. This CDR3 spans 15 amino acids. Germline V lookup: CDR1 MNHNS, CDR2 SASEGT. J lost 1 base, V lost 6 bases, and 9 bases had no gene match. The CDR3 DNA reads TGTGCCAGCAGCCAAGACAGGGTTCAATCCTACGAGCAGTACTTC. Its translation is CASSQDRVQSYEQYF.

This clonotype was counted many times. V gene TRBV7-6 combines with J gene TRBJ2-7, with 7 bases identical to TRBD2. The V gene end was trimmed by 1 base and the J gene end by 5 bases; junction bases not matched to a gene: 11. The CDR3 is 16 amino acids. The V gene's germline CDR1 is SGHVS and CDR2 FNYEAQ. CDR3 bases: TGTGCCAGCAGCTTAGGGGGTTTCGCGGGAGTTGACGAGCAGTACTTC. This encodes CASSLGGFAGVDEQYF.

This clonotype showed up just once. The chain couples TRBV7-6 to TRBJ1-5; the D gene is possibly TRBD1 (5 bases). Per germline, CDR1 SGHVS and CDR2 FNYEAQ. Trimming took off 8 bases at V and 7 bases at J, with 15 bases between the two ends. The CDR3 sequence is 13 residues long. The CDR3 coding sequence is TGTGCCAGCGGACCAGGGTCAGGGCAGCCCCAGCATTTT. This sequence encodes CASGPGSGQPQHF.

The V and J genes are TRBV12-3 or TRBV12-4 and TRBJ2-6, with D maybe TRBD2 (6 bases). Trimming took 6 bases from V and 3 from J, leaving 9 bases between them. The CDR3 has 14 residues. CDR3 residues: CASSKGGGANVLTF. In nucleotides, the CDR3 is TGTGCCAGCAGCAAGGGAGGTGGGGCCAACGTCCTGACTTTC.

CDR3 loop: CASSPEAGTGGNEQYF. CDR3 in DNA: TGCGCCAGCAGCCCAGAGGCCGGGACAGGGGGCAACGAGCAGTACTTC. The rearrangement joins TRBV4-3 to TRBJ2-7, with 12 bases fitting TRBD1. CDR3 size: 16 residues. CDR1 is LGHNA, CDR2 YSLEER, per germline. After removal of 4 bases from V and 5 bases from J, the junction contained 9 bases not matched to a gene.

There are many counts of this clonotype. J is TRBJ1-1 and V is TRBV20-1, with a tentative D call TRBD1 (6 bases). The CDR3 sequence is 12 residues long. Trimming left V 1 base short and J 7 bases short, with 10 bases between. From germline, CDR1 is DFQATT and CDR2 SNEGSKA (reference sequence). CDR3 DNA sequence: TGCAGTGCTAGAGCGGGGGCTGGTGAAGCTTTCTTT. It translates to CSARAGAGEAFF.

The rearrangement uses TRBV5-8 and TRBJ2-5, with D maybe TRBD1 (7 bases). This CDR3 is built from 16 residues. The germline V gene encodes CDR1 SGHTS and CDR2 YDEGEE. V was clipped by 4 bases and J by 1 base, with 17 bases between them. The CDR3 loop reads CASSPLGGTAQETQYF. The CDR3 region has the DNA TGTGCCAGCAGCCCCCTCGGCGGGACAGCCCAAGAGACCCAGTACTTC.

This clonotype is a singleton in its sample. As DNA, the CDR3 is TGTGCCAGCAGCTTAGGACAGCGCTACAATGAGCAGTTCTTC. Protein product: CASSLGQRYNEQFF. The chain joins TRBV7-9 to TRBJ2-1, with D maybe TRBD1 (5 bases). Trimming removed 1 base from V and 3 bases from J, with 7 bases in between. Germline CDR1 reads SEHNR; CDR2 reads FQNEAQ (reference sequence). This CDR3 comprises 14 residues.

The chain links TRBV19 to TRBJ1-4, with D perhaps TRBD1 (5 bases). Germline CDR1 reads LNHDA; CDR2 reads SQIVND (reference sequence). The V end lost 3 bases, the J end lost 2 bases, and 10 bases lay between the germline ends. The CDR3 runs to 15 residues. The chain's CDR3 is CASSISPGTNEKLFF. The DNA of the CDR3 is TGTGCCAGTAGTATCAGTCCAGGGACTAATGAAAAACTGTTTTTT.

This clonotype has at least ten counts. The chain couples TRBV20-1 to TRBJ2-7; 9 bases are shared with TRBD2. V trimming: 6 bases; J trimming: 3 bases; junction bases outside the gene matches: 6. The CDR3 is 13 residues long. Germline V CDR1 and CDR2: DFQATT, SNEGSKA (reference sequence). Written as DNA, the CDR3 is TGCAGTGCCCCTCTAGCGGGAATCTACGAGCAGTACTTC. This encodes CSAPLAGIYEQYF.

In this sample, this clonotype turned up a few times. The V gene is TRBV20-1, the J gene TRBJ2-1; 9 bases line up with TRBD2. J lost 4 bases, V lost 5 bases, and 6 bases had no gene match. This CDR3 has 14 amino acids. In germline, CDR1 is DFQATT, CDR2 SNEGSKA (reference sequence). CDR3 DNA: TGCAGTGCTTTTATAGCGGGAGAGTACAATGAGCAGTTCTTC. Encoded protein: CSAFIAGEYNEQFF.

The chain combines TRBV12-3 or TRBV12-4 with TRBJ2-1, with 11 bases aligning to TRBD2. The trim removed 7 bases at V and 5 bases at J, leaving 7 bases unmatched. The CDR3 loop spans 15 amino acids. The chain's CDR3 is CASMAPSGGHNEQFF. DNA of the CDR3: TGTGCCAGCATGGCCCCTAGCGGGGGGCACAATGAGCAGTTCTTC.

This clonotype occurred many times. V usage is TRBV6-5 and J usage is TRBJ2-5; the D is unclear. CDR1 and CDR2 (germline): MNHEY, SVGAGI. The CDR3 loop spans 11 amino acids. V lost 7 bases and J lost 5, with 8 bases in between. CDR3 DNA: TGTGCCAGCACCTCGTGGGAGACCCAGTACTTC. Its protein is CASTSWETQYF.